This T cell receptor (beta chain) emerged from a study of blood T cell repertoires in COVID-19. Study context: The United States, Italy and Spain supplied acute and convalescent COVID-19 samples. Nucleic acid was either cDNA or gDNA, and it came from T cells, B-cell-depleted T cells, or PBMCs.

Per the authors' pipeline: Reference gene primer amplification yielded estimated nucleated cell counts. Assay used: immunoSEQ multiplex PCR; TCRdb lists only in-frame clones, some missing. The V and J calls and clone size were taken over from that table, and D and trimming were inferred from the DNA. This sample yields over 350,000 clones, of which about nine tenths are seen a single time; under 1.5% belongs to the top ten. The CDR3 has 14 amino acids. Per germline, CDR1 SGHNT and CDR2 YYREEE (reference sequence). The V end was cut by 3 bases, the J end by 1 base, with 10 bases between. The sequence was obtained from a woman under 40 with active or convalescent COVID-19. What was sequenced was peripheral blood. This chain joins TRBV5-4 and TRBJ2-5; D is unclear. This CDR3 is CASSSVGAQETQYF. CDR3 nucleotide sequence: TGTGCCAGCAGCTCCGTAGGAGCCCAAGAGACCCAGTACTTC.